A single sample is the source of the 19 T cell receptor beta chains below, sequenced in a study of blood T cell repertoires in COVID-19. Sequenced by immunoSEQ multiplex PCR; TCRdb stores in-frame clones only, minus some. The sample has 250,000 or so clones; more than 75% are singletons. Sequences were obtained from peripheral blood. The origin of the receptors is a woman aged 40 to 49 who had recovered from COVID-19.

This chain uses TRBV27 with TRBJ2-2; TRBD1 aligns across 8 bases. The V gene's germline CDR1 is MNHEY and CDR2 SMNVEV (reference sequence). The CDR3 has 13 residues. V gave up 4 bases and J gave up 9 bases; unmatched junction bases: 4. The CDR3 spells CASSSPGGRELFF. CDR3 nucleotides: TGTGCCAGCAGTTCCCCAGGGGGCCGGGAGCTGTTTTTT.

This clone was found a few times. The rearrangement links TRBV7-7 to TRBJ2-7, with 7 positions matching TRBD1. Trimming removed 3 bases from V and 6 bases from J; junction bases left unmatched: 5. This CDR3 contains 13 residues. Germline CDR1 is SSHAT and CDR2 is FNYEAQ (reference sequence). Written as DNA, the CDR3 is TGTGCCAGCAGCTTTAACAGGGGTCGCGAGCAGTACGTC. Protein product: CASSFNRGREQYV.

The chain is built from TRBV6-2 or TRBV6-3 and TRBJ2-1; TRBD2 agrees at 11 bases. The V gene end was trimmed by 5 bases and the J gene end by 9 bases; junction bases not matched to a gene: 12. From germline, CDR1 is MNHEY and CDR2 SVGEGT. The CDR3 sequence is 16 residues long. As DNA, the CDR3 is TGTGCCAGCAGTACCCCCCGGGTTAGCGGGGGGGGTGAGCAGTTCTTC. It is translated as CASSTPRVSGGGEQFF.

J is TRBJ2-2 and V is TRBV3-1 (or the pseudogene TRBV3-2); 12 bases line up with TRBD2. Germline V gene data show CDR1 as LGHDT and CDR2 as YNNKEL (reference sequence). The V segment lost 4 bases and the J segment 7 bases; nucleotides outside the gene matches: 7. There are 16 residues in the CDR3. CDR3 loop: CASSPTSGRRVGELFF. CDR3 DNA: TGTGCCAGCAGCCCCACTAGCGGGAGGCGTGTCGGGGAGCTGTTTTTT.

The chain links TRBV6-2 or TRBV6-3 to TRBJ1-1, with TRBD1 identical over 8 bases. This CDR3 is built from 17 residues. Germline assignment: CDR1 MNHEY and CDR2 SVGEGT. V dropped 0 bases and J dropped 5; count of bases not matched to a gene: 11. The CDR3 spells CASSYSMRDRSRTEAFF. The CDR3 coding sequence is TGTGCCAGCAGTTACTCGATGCGGGACAGGTCGAGGACTGAAGCTTTCTTT.

The chain carries TRBV10-1 and TRBJ2-7; TRBD2 aligns across 16 bases. This CDR3 region has 20 residues. V dropped 2 bases and J dropped 0; count of bases not matched to a gene: 10. In germline, CDR1 is WNHNN, CDR2 SYGVQD (reference sequence). The CDR3 nucleotides read TGCGCCAGCAGTGAGAGCATGGGACTAGCGGGAGGGCGATTCTCCTACGAGCAGTACGTC. It is translated as CASSESMGLAGGRFSYEQYV.

The gene calls are TRBV27 and TRBJ1-2, with a weak D call TRBD1 (6 bases). Germline CDR1 reads MNHEY; CDR2 reads SMNVEV (reference sequence). Between the trimmed V and J ends, which lost 2 bases and 5 bases, there was a span of 15 bases. The CDR3 covers 15 residues. In DNA, the CDR3 is TGTGCCAGCAGTTTAGAGGGACACCCGGGGTATGGCTACACCTTC. Amino acid sequence: CASSLEGHPGYGYTF.

The chain uses TRBV5-4 and TRBJ1-6; maybe TRBD1 (5 bases). Germline loops: CDR1 SGHNT, CDR2 YYREEE (reference sequence). V gave up 10 bases and J gave up 10 bases, with 21 bases separating them. The CDR3 is made up of 14 amino acids. CDR3 protein: CALADARAPSPLHF. The CDR3 bases are TGTGCCCTCGCCGACGCCAGGGCCCCCTCACCCCTCCACTTT.

The J gene is TRBJ1-1, the V gene TRBV30; D gene uncertain. The CDR3 spans 14 residues. Germline CDR1 is GTSNPN and CDR2 is SVGIG (reference sequence). Trimming took off 1 base at V and 4 bases at J, with 13 bases between the two ends. CDR3 bases: TGTGCCTGGAGTGGTGGCACCCGCGGCACTGAAGCTTTCTTT. This encodes CAWSGGTRGTEAFF.

Only a few counts were recorded for this clone. V usage is TRBV18 and J usage is TRBJ1-1, with a tentative D call TRBD1 (5 bases). V was shortened by 1 base and J by 0 bases, with 15 bases between the two germline ends. Germline V lookup: CDR1 KGHSH, CDR2 LQKENI. The CDR3 is 17 amino acids. The CDR3 nucleotides read TGTGCCAGCTCACCACAGGGGCCGGTTTTAGTGAACACTGAAGCTTTCTTT. Its protein product is CASSPQGPVLVNTEAFF.

This rearrangement joins TRBV18 to TRBJ2-7; tentatively, D is TRBD1 (6 bases). Trimming cost V 3 bases and J 2 bases, with 8 bases left between them. The CDR3 is 13 residues long. CDR1 is KGHSH, CDR2 LQKENI, per germline. CDR3 amino acids: CASSPPGAYEQYV. In DNA, the CDR3 is TGTGCCAGCTCACCCCCAGGGGCCTACGAGCAGTACGTC.

The chain combines TRBV19 with TRBJ2-2; tentative D call: TRBD1 (6 bases). In germline, CDR1 is LNHDA, CDR2 SQIVND (reference sequence). The CDR3 runs to 15 residues. The ends were cut back, 0 bases at V and 4 bases at J, with 9 bases in the middle. The CDR3 region has the DNA TGTGCCAGTAGTATAGATGGACAGAGCACCGGGGAGCTGTTTTTT. This translates into CASSIDGQSTGELFF.

This chain connects TRBV6-1 to TRBJ2-5, with TRBD2 as a possible D gene (6 bases). CDR1 is MNHNS and CDR2 is SASEGT in the germline V gene. The ends were cut back, 4 bases at V and 7 bases at J, with 25 bases in the middle. The length of the CDR3 is 17 residues. The CDR3 DNA is TGTGCCAGCAGTGCCCGCCTTGGGGGGACGCTGGGGGGGACCCAGTACTTC. It is translated as CASSARLGGTLGGTQYF.

The CDR3 reads CASRPAGPGETQYF. The CDR3 DNA follows: TGTGCCAGCAGGCCGGCGGGCCCTGGAGAGACCCAGTACTTC. The genes are TRBV6-5 and TRBJ2-5; maybe TRBD2 (5 bases). Trimming removed 6 bases at V and 4 bases at J, with 15 bases between. The CDR3 covers 14 residues. The germline V gene has CDR1 MNHEY and CDR2 SVGAGI.

This chain uses TRBV5-1 with TRBJ2-3; 8 bases fit TRBD1. Germline V gives CDR1 SGHRS, CDR2 YFSETQ. The CDR3 is 16 amino acids. The J segment lost 5 bases and the V segment lost 6 bases, leaving 14 bases of the junction unmatched. CDR3 bases: TGCGCCAGCACCACGGACAGGGTGCCGGCTGGAGATACGCAGTATTTT. It encodes CASTTDRVPAGDTQYF.

The chain is built from TRBV15 and TRBJ1-4, with TRBD1 as a possible D gene (5 bases). Germline CDR1 reads LNHNV; CDR2 reads YYDKDF (reference sequence). The CDR3 runs 16 residues. V dropped 2 bases and J dropped 3 bases, with 13 bases sitting between them. As DNA, the CDR3 is TGTGCCACCAGCAGATCCCGGAAAGGGGCTAATGAAAAACTGTTTTTT. It translates to CATSRSRKGANEKLFF.

V gene TRBV4-1 combines with J gene TRBJ2-7; D possibly corresponds to TRBD1 (6 bases). This CDR3 is 16 amino acids long. Trimming took 2 bases from V and 4 from J, leaving 18 bases between them. Germline assignment: CDR1 MGHRA and CDR2 YSYEKL. The CDR3 is CASSQPKRQAAYEQYV. CDR3 DNA: TGCGCCAGCAGCCAACCAAAACGACAGGCAGCTTACGAGCAGTACGTC.

The chain joins TRBV24-1 to TRBJ1-5; no firm D call. Germline CDR1 and CDR2: KGHDR and SFDVKD. This CDR3 contains 14 residues. Trimming pared 9 bases from V and 4 bases from J, leaving 15 bases between. The CDR3 DNA sequence: TGTGCCACCCAGCGAGCGGGCTTAAATCAGCCCCAGCATTTT. Translation: CATQRAGLNQPQHF.

This chain connects TRBV29-1 to TRBJ1-1; D is unclear. The length of the CDR3 is 13 residues. Per the germline V gene, CDR1 is SQVTM and CDR2 is ANQGSEA. V dropped 7 bases and J dropped 0 bases, with 12 bases sitting between them. As DNA, the CDR3 is TGCAGCGGGAGCTCCTCGCTGAACACTGAAGCTTTCTTT. It specifies CSGSSSLNTEAFF.